The subject of this entry is one TCR beta chain. This specimen comes from a study of cytomegalovirus exposure and HLA in healthy donors. 60 Vbeta and 13 Jbeta primers were used in PCR. Data came from immunoSEQ multiplex PCR; TCRdb stores just in-frame clones and leaves some out. The sample consists of about 250,000 clones, about 77% of them appearing once. From germline, CDR1 is SNHLY and CDR2 FYNNEI. With 6 bases clipped from V and 4 bases from J, the junction kept 3 bases outside the gene matches. This CDR3 is built from 13 residues. The sequencing input was PBMCs. This TCR was sampled from a boy aged 10-17 years in good health and CMV-seronegative. V usage is TRBV2 and J usage is TRBJ1-1; 9 bases align to TRBD1. The CDR3 DNA reads as TGTGCCAGCAGCGCGGACAGGGGCACTGAAGCTTTCTTT. As protein: CASSADRGTEAFF.